This T cell receptor beta chain was obtained from a study of response to subunit inactivated influenza vaccine. Notes on the study in general: Authors proposed each seasonal influenza vaccination draws in few new T cells.

TCRdb recomputed calls from the RT-PCR reads with MiXCR, one row per CDR3 protein. The sample shows approximately 500,000 distinct CDR3 sequences, 10% to 15% of them seen only once. Concerning this clonotype: Its matching antigen is unknown.

The CDR3 has 15 residues. V was pared by 4 bases and J by 0 bases, with 10 bases between. Looked up from germline, CDR1 is KGHSH and CDR2 is LQKENI. The input for sequencing was PBMCs from blood, taken 40 to 50 days after vaccination. This receptor was taken from a man aged 45-60 years who received an inactivated influenza vaccine. V usage is TRBV18 and J usage is TRBJ1-3; TRBD1 is a possible D gene (5 bases). CDR3 residues: CASSHGTNSGNTIYF. The DNA of the CDR3 is TGTGCCAGCTCACACGGGACTAACTCTGGAAACACCATATATTTT.